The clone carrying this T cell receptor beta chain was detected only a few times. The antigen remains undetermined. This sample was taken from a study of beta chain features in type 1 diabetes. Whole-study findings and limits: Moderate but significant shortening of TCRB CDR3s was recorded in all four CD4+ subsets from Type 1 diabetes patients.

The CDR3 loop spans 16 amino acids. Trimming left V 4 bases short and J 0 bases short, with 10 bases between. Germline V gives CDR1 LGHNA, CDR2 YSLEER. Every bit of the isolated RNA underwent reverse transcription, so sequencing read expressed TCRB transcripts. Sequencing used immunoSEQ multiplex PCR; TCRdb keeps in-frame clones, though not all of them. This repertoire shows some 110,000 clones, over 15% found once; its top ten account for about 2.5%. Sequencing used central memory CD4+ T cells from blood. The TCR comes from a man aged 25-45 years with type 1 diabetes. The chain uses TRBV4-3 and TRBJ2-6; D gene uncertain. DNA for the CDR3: TGCGCCAGCAGCCCTGTTTTGGTCTCTGGGGCCAACGTCCTGACTTTC. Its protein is CASSPVLVSGANVLTF.